These T cell receptor beta chains were read from a single sample in a study of T-cell reconstitution after alpha-beta-depleted transplantation in children. MiXCR, run by TCRdb on the PCR reads, gives a single entry per CDR3 protein. The sample contains roughly 300,000 distinct CDR3 sequences, over 9% of which appear only once. Sequenced material: PBMCs from the stem cell graft donor, taken from the stem cell graft. The receptor set was obtained from a human donor who donated a stem cell graft to a child with acute lymphoblastic leukemia. Both conserved end residues are part of each CDR3. A D gene is named only where the DNA matches it firmly. Part of the rows lack a size; the others show once, few, many or a class for expanded clones.

v_call,d_call,clone_size,j_call,cdr3_nt,cdr3_aa
TRBV27,-,many,TRBJ2-7,TGTGCCAGCAGGGCTACGGCGGACTACGAGCAGTACTTC,CASRATADYEQYF
TRBV3-1,TRBD1,many,TRBJ2-1,TGTGCCAGCAGCTTTGGACAGGGGGCTTCTAATGAGCAGTTCTTC,CASSFGQGASNEQFF
TRBV28,-,few,TRBJ2-3,TGTGCCAGCAGTTATCTTATGGCAGATACGCAGTATTTT,CASSYLMADTQYF
TRBV6-2/TRBV6-3,-,-,TRBJ2-7,TGTGACAGCAGTTATCTTAATGGCTACGAGCAGTACTTC,CDSSYLNGYEQYF
TRBV6-2/TRBV6-3,-,few,TRBJ2-2,TGTGCCAGCAGTCCCCCCTGGGGCACCGGGGAGCTGTTTTTT,CASSPPWGTGELFF
TRBV24-1,TRBD1,-,TRBJ2-2,TGTGCCACCAGTGATTTCTTGGGACAGGGTAACACCGGGGAGCTGTTTTTT,CATSDFLGQGNTGELFF
TRBV12-3/TRBV12-4,-,many,TRBJ2-2,TGTGCCAGCAGTTTAGCAGCGCACTTATCGAACACCGGGGAGCTGTTTTTT,CASSLAAHLSNTGELFF
TRBV27,TRBD2,few,TRBJ2-3,TGTGCCAGCAGTTTCAACCTAGCGGGTGTTCTTGGAACGCAGTATTTT,CASSFNLAGVLGTQYF
TRBV20-1,TRBD2,-,TRBJ2-5,TGCAGTGCTAGATCGGGGGAGGGTACGTGGACCCAGTACTTC,CSARSGEGTWTQYF
TRBV28,-,many,TRBJ2-3,TGTGCCAGCAGTTTAAGGTCTGTCACAGATACGCAGTATTTT,CASSLRSVTDTQYF
TRBV12-3/TRBV12-4,-,many,TRBJ2-1,TGTGCCAGCAGTTTCTTAGGTAATGAGCAGTTCTTC,CASSFLGNEQFF
TRBV4-1,-,few,TRBJ1-2,TGCGCCAGCAGCCAAGATTATTTAAAAACTAACTATGGCTACACCTTC,CASSQDYLKTNYGYTF
TRBV11-2,-,-,TRBJ2-1,TGTGCCAGCAGCAAAAGGCCCGCGGGACAGAAGAGTTCCTACAATGAGCAGTTCTTC,CASSKRPAGQKSSYNEQFF
TRBV28,-,few,TRBJ2-1,TGTGCCAGCAGTTTATACGGAGATTGGAACAATGAGCAGTTCTTC,CASSLYGDWNNEQFF
TRBV4-3,-,-,TRBJ2-7,TGCGCCAGCAGCCAAGATTCCAAGGATAGCGGCCGGAGTAGCTCCTACGAGCAGTACTTC,CASSQDSKDSGRSSSYEQYF
TRBV20-1,-,-,TRBJ1-2,TGCAGTGCTAGTACAGGGACTTATGGCTACACCTTC,CSASTGTYGYTF
TRBV5-1,TRBD2,few,TRBJ2-1,TGCGCCAGCAGCTTGTTTCCTGGACTAGCGGGAAGGTACAATGAGCAGTTCTTC,CASSLFPGLAGRYNEQFF
TRBV7-2,-,many,TRBJ2-7,TGTGCCAGCAGCTTAGGTCTCAACTCCTACGAGCAGTACTTC,CASSLGLNSYEQYF
TRBV5-1,TRBD1,few,TRBJ2-1,TGCGCCAGCAGCTTGGAGGGGACAGTCTCCTACAATGAGCAGTTCTTC,CASSLEGTVSYNEQFF
TRBV18,TRBD1,-,TRBJ2-3,TGTGCCAGCTCACCTGGACAGGGGAAGAACTCAGATACGCAGTATTTT,CASSPGQGKNSDTQYF
TRBV27,-,-,TRBJ2-7,TGTGCCAGCAGTACTGAACAGGGTCGGAATGGCTACGAGCAGTACTTC,CASSTEQGRNGYEQYF
TRBV9,-,many,TRBJ2-7,TGTGCCAGCAGCGTAGGGGGATTCTCCTACGAGCAGTACTTC,CASSVGGFSYEQYF
TRBV30,-,once,TRBJ2-1,TGTGCCTGGAGTGTACGGGGCGCCTCCAATGAGCAGTTCTTC,CAWSVRGASNEQFF
TRBV5-1,-,many,TRBJ2-1,TGCGCCAGCAGCTTTCGGGATAGTAACAATGAGCAGTTCTTC,CASSFRDSNNEQFF
TRBV20-1,-,many,TRBJ2-5,TGCAGTGCTGTCCAGGTGGAGACCCAGTACTTC,CSAVQVETQYF
TRBV7-3,-,few,TRBJ2-6,TGTGCCAGCAGCTTAAAAGCGGCAGGGTCGAGGGGGGCCAACGTCCTGACTTTC,CASSLKAAGSRGANVLTF
TRBV7-6,-,-,TRBJ2-3,TGTGCCAGCAGCTTAGCTACTAGTTCGACAGATACGCAGTATTTT,CASSLATSSTDTQYF
TRBV4-1,TRBD2,many,TRBJ2-3,TGCGCCAGCAGCCAAGATTTGGGGGGGGGATCCGATACGCAGTATTTT,CASSQDLGGGSDTQYF
TRBV7-2,TRBD2,-,TRBJ2-7,TGTGCCAGCAGCCCGCTACTAGCGGGAGGGTACGAGCAGTACTTC,CASSPLLAGGYEQYF
TRBV15,TRBD1,few,TRBJ1-2,TGTGCCACCAGCACGGGACAGGGGTATGGCTACACCTTC,CATSTGQGYGYTF
TRBV20-1,-,few,TRBJ1-5,TGCAGTGCTAGAGAACGCAGTGGCAATCAGCCCCAGCATTTT,CSARERSGNQPQHF
TRBV7-2,-,few,TRBJ2-3,TGTGCCAGCAGCTTTTCCGCGGGATGGACAGATACGCAGTATTTT,CASSFSAGWTDTQYF
TRBV5-1,TRBD2,few,TRBJ2-2,TGCGCCAGCAGCTTGCAATCGCTAGCGGAGAACACCGGGGAGCTGTTTTTT,CASSLQSLAENTGELFF
TRBV7-2,TRBD1,few,TRBJ1-6,TGTGCCAGCAGCCTGGGACAGGGTCATTCACCCCTCCACTTT,CASSLGQGHSPLHF
TRBV5-1,-,-,TRBJ2-3,TGCGCCAGCGAGGCCGCAGATACGCAGTATTTT,CASEAADTQYF
TRBV12-3/TRBV12-4,TRBD2,few,TRBJ2-2,TGTGCCAGCATGGGCGCGGGAGGGCCTATCAGGGAGCTGTTTTTT,CASMGAGGPIRELFF
TRBV20-1,-,-,TRBJ2-2,TGCAGTGCTAGAGTGGCGGGAAGGGTAAACACCGGGGAGCTGTTTTTT,CSARVAGRVNTGELFF
TRBV7-9,-,many,TRBJ2-2,TGTGCCAGCAACCCCACCGAAGGGTTCACCGGGGAGCTGTTTTTT,CASNPTEGFTGELFF
TRBV20-1,TRBD2,-,TRBJ2-5,TGCAGTGCTAGGGCACCTAGCGGGCAAGAGACCCAGTACTTC,CSARAPSGQETQYF
TRBV12-3/TRBV12-4,TRBD2,few,TRBJ2-3,TGTGCCAGCAGTTTCCCATCGGGACTAGCGGCAGATACGCAGTATTTT,CASSFPSGLAADTQYF
TRBV9,TRBD1,few,TRBJ2-1,TGTGCCAGCAGCGGGGACAGGGGGCGTAGTAGCGGGATATACGATGAGCAGTTCTTC,CASSGDRGRSSGIYDEQFF
TRBV12-3/TRBV12-4,-,few,TRBJ2-1,TGTGCCAGCAGTCCCGGGGCTCAGGGCCCCGGATCGGCCTACAATGAGCAGTTCTTC,CASSPGAQGPGSAYNEQFF
TRBV5-6,-,-,TRBJ2-7,TGTGCCAGCAGCTTTCGGACTACCTACGAGCAGTACTTC,CASSFRTTYEQYF
TRBV5-1,-,few,TRBJ2-7,TGCGCCAGCAGCTCCTGGACGATCCTCTCCTACGAGCAGTACTTC,CASSSWTILSYEQYF
TRBV20-1,-,few,TRBJ2-7,TGCAGTGCTAGAATCCTAGCTGGGGACTACGAGCAGTACTTC,CSARILAGDYEQYF
TRBV28,TRBD1,few,TRBJ1-1,TGTGCCAGCAGTGGGCAGGGGGATATCACTGAAGCTTTCTTT,CASSGQGDITEAFF
TRBV12-3/TRBV12-4,TRBD2,-,TRBJ2-3,TGTGCCAGCAGGCCGACGGGAGGGGGCACAGATACGCAGTATTTT,CASRPTGGGTDTQYF
TRBV5-1,-,few,TRBJ2-7,TGCGCCAGCAGGTCTCGAGGCACCTACGAGCAGTACTTC,CASRSRGTYEQYF
TRBV4-1,TRBD1,-,TRBJ1-5,TGCGCCAGCAGCCAAGGAGACTACAGGGGGCGAATAGATCAGCCCCAGCATTTT,CASSQGDYRGRIDQPQHF
TRBV6-5,-,-,TRBJ1-2,TGTGCCAGCATACTCGGGGCCGATTTCTATGGCTACACCTTC,CASILGADFYGYTF
TRBV20-1,-,-,TRBJ2-5,TGCAGTGCAGTGCTTGGGGGTGTCCAAGAGACCCAGTACTTC,CSAVLGGVQETQYF
TRBV12-3/TRBV12-4,TRBD2,many,TRBJ2-1,TGTGCCAGCAGTTGGAGCGGACTAGCGGGAGGTGAGCAGTTCTTC,CASSWSGLAGGEQFF
TRBV10-3,-,many,TRBJ2-1,TGTGCCATCAGTGAGTCAGGGGATTTTGGCTACAATGAGCAGTTCTTC,CAISESGDFGYNEQFF
TRBV5-6,TRBD2,few,TRBJ2-1,TGTGCCAGCAGCTTGATCCCTACGGGAGGGAACAATGAGCAGTTCTTC,CASSLIPTGGNNEQFF
TRBV5-1,-,-,TRBJ2-1,TGCGCCAGCAGCTTTGAACCCTTGGGGGAGCAGTTCTTC,CASSFEPLGEQFF
TRBV29-1,-,few,TRBJ2-5,TGCAGCGTTGATGGGGGGCGATGGGGGGAGACCCAGTACTTC,CSVDGGRWGETQYF
TRBV7-2,TRBD1,-,TRBJ2-1,TGTGCCAGCAGCCCCCGACAGGGGCGCAACAATGAGCAGTTCTTC,CASSPRQGRNNEQFF
TRBV29-1,TRBD1,many,TRBJ2-5,TGCAGCGTCCGGACAGGGCAAGAGACCCAGTACTTC,CSVRTGQETQYF
TRBV20-1,-,few,TRBJ2-1,TGCAGTGCTAGAGACCCGGGAGTTCTCTATGAGCAGTTCTTC,CSARDPGVLYEQFF
TRBV7-9,TRBD2,few,TRBJ2-1,TGTGCCAGCAGCTCTCGTGGACTAGCGGGGGAGTACAATGAGCAGTTCTTC,CASSSRGLAGEYNEQFF